This TCR beta chain was found in a study of blood T cells in healthy people across ages. A J-beta primer mix and a sample-barcoded 5' primer were used in a second PCR of roughly 6 to 11 cycles. TCRdb reprocessed the 5' RACE reads with MiXCR, giving one entry per CDR3 protein. This table holds 750,000 to 950,000 distinct CDR3 sequences, roughly 24% found once. Notes on this clonotype: The antigen remains undetermined.

Notes on the study in general: The unknown donor CMV status may have confounded expanded clonotype changes.

The same specimen was also included in a second study, on T cells of mothers and their children. That investigation notes: Versus unrelated pairs, overlap was slightly higher in related mother-child pairs, without reaching significance.

The sequenced sample consisted of blood. This TCR derives from a boy aged 5-17 years in good health.

The CDR3 spells CASSLLETDTQYF. The CDR3 nucleotides read TGTGCCAGCAGTTTATTAGAAACAGATACGCAGTATTTT. The chain couples TRBV12-3 or TRBV12-4 to TRBJ2-3; D unclear. The CDR3 runs 13 residues. The V gene lost 2 bases and the J gene lost 3 bases, with 6 bases spanning the gap.